These T cell receptor beta chains were read from a single sample in a study of identical twins. One entry per CDR3 protein, called by TCRdb with MiXCR from the 5' RACE reads. The data contain about 290,000 distinct CDR3 sequences, roughly 8.6% of them singletons. The same data also went into a second study, on yellow fever vaccine responses in identical twins.

The specimen was CD8+ T cells sorted from blood. All receptors come from a woman in her late teens or twenties in good health. Both conserved end residues are part of each CDR3. A D gene is named only where the DNA matches it firmly. Expanded clones get a size class; other rows say once, few or many, or leave the size out.

clone size | D gene | J gene | V gene | CDR3 protein | CDR3 DNA
- | - | TRBJ2-5 | TRBV7-7 | CASSLWPQETQYF | TGTGCTAGCAGCTTATGGCCACAAGAGACCCAGTACTTC
many | - | TRBJ2-2 | TRBV4-2 | CASSHAGENTGELFF | TGTGCCAGCAGCCATGCAGGGGAGAACACCGGGGAGCTGTTTTTT
many | - | TRBJ2-7 | TRBV4-1 | CASSQVTGYSYEQYF | TGCGCCAGCAGCCAAGTAACAGGGTATTCCTACGAGCAGTACTTC
- | - | TRBJ2-5 | TRBV7-9 | CASSLIRDNGQETQYF | TGTGCCAGCAGCTTAATAAGGGATAATGGCCAAGAGACCCAGTACTTC
few | - | TRBJ2-5 | TRBV6-2/TRBV6-3 | CASSYSKSAQLGETQYF | TGTGCCAGCAGTTACTCGAAGTCAGCCCAACTGGGGGAGACCCAGTACTTC
- | - | TRBJ1-1 | TRBV5-5 | CASSLSPGRYTEAFF | TGTGCCAGCAGCCTTTCACCGGGGAGGTACACTGAAGCTTTCTTT
few | - | TRBJ2-3 | TRBV10-3 | CATRGRLDTDTQYF | TGTGCCACCCGGGGGCGTCTAGACACAGATACGCAGTATTTT
few | TRBD2 | TRBJ2-5 | TRBV5-6 | CASSFLSRLAGQETQYF | TGTGCCAGCAGCTTCCTGTCTAGACTAGCGGGGCAAGAGACCCAGTACTTC
many | - | TRBJ2-2 | TRBV11-2 | CASSLRGGARTGELFF | TGTGCCAGCAGCTTAAGGGGGGGCGCTCGGACCGGGGAGCTGTTTTTT
many | - | TRBJ2-7 | TRBV7-9 | CASSLLTGFPYEQYF | TGTGCCAGCAGCTTATTAACAGGTTTCCCCTACGAGCAGTACTTC
many | TRBD2 | TRBJ2-7 | TRBV3-1 | CASSQGRLAGALGYEQYF | TGTGCCAGCAGCCAAGGACGCCTAGCGGGGGCCCTTGGGTACGAGCAGTACTTC
many | TRBD1 | TRBJ2-3 | TRBV10-3 | CAISDLNTGGSTDTQYF | TGTGCCATCAGTGATTTAAATACAGGGGGTAGCACAGATACGCAGTATTTT
many | - | TRBJ2-7 | TRBV28 | CASRAPASYEQYF | TGTGCCAGCAGGGCCCCCGCCTCCTACGAGCAGTACTTC
many | - | TRBJ2-7 | TRBV7-9 | CASSHRDSTYEQYF | TGTGCCAGCAGCCACCGGGACTCAACCTACGAGCAGTACTTC
many | TRBD2 | TRBJ2-4 | TRBV29-1 | CSYLGGENEKNIQYF | TGCAGCTACCTTGGGGGGGAGAATGAGAAAAACATTCAGTACTTC
many | - | TRBJ1-6 | TRBV6-2/TRBV6-3 | CASRGAVDSSPLHF | TGTGCCAGCAGGGGCGCCGTAGACAGTTCACCCCTCCACTTT
few | TRBD1 | TRBJ2-5 | TRBV6-5 | CASSYSKGAEETQYF | TGTGCCAGCAGTTACTCGAAGGGGGCTGAGGAGACCCAGTACTTC
- | - | TRBJ2-3 | TRBV7-9 | CASRPGESGDTQYF | TGTGCCAGCAGGCCGGGGGAGAGTGGAGATACGCAGTATTTT
- | TRBD2 | TRBJ2-2 | TRBV27 | CASGLAGGTGELFF | TGTGCCAGCGGTCTAGCGGGGGGGACCGGGGAGCTGTTTTTT
- | - | TRBJ2-2 | TRBV29-1 | CSGDVGGDTGELFF | TGCAGCGGCGATGTCGGAGGGGACACCGGGGAGCTGTTTTTT
few | - | TRBJ1-1 | TRBV7-8 | CASSLWFSAGNTEAFF | TGTGCCAGCAGCTTATGGTTCTCGGCGGGGAACACTGAAGCTTTCTTT
once | - | TRBJ2-5 | TRBV12-3/TRBV12-4 | CASSSGTSSDQETQYF | TGTGCCAGCAGCTCCGGGACTTCATCCGACCAAGAGACCCAGTACTTC
many | TRBD1 | TRBJ1-6 | TRBV4-3 | CASSQDRGNYSPLHF | TGCGCCAGCAGCCAAGACAGGGGGAATTACTCACCCCTCCACTTT
few | - | TRBJ2-6 | TRBV20-1 | CSANSGANVLTF | TGCAGTGCCAACTCTGGGGCCAACGTCCTGACTTTC
many | - | TRBJ1-5 | TRBV3-1 | CASSQDFLGQGGQPQHF | TGTGCCAGCAGCCAAGATTTCTTAGGTCAGGGCGGTCAGCCCCAGCATTTT
- | - | TRBJ2-6 | TRBV7-6 | CASSLEAFGANVLTF | TGTGCCAGCAGCTTAGAGGCGTTTGGGGCCAACGTCCTGACTTTC